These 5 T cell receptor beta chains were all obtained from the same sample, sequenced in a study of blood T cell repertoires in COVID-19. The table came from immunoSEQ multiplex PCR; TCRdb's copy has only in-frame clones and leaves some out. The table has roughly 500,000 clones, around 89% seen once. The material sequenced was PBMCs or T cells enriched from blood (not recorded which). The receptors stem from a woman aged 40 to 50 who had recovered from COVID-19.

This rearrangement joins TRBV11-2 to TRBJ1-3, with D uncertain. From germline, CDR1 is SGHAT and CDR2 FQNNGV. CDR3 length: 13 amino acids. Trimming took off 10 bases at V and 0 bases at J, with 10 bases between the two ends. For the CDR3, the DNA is TGTGCCATCACGCCGAGCTCTGGAAACACCATATATTTT. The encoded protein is CAITPSSGNTIYF.

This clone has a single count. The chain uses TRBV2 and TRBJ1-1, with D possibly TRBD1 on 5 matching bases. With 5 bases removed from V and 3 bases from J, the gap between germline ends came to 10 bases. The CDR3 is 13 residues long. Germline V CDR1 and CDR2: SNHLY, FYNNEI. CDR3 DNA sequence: TGTGCCAGCAGTTTCAACAGGCACACTGAAGCTTTCTTT. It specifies CASSFNRHTEAFF.

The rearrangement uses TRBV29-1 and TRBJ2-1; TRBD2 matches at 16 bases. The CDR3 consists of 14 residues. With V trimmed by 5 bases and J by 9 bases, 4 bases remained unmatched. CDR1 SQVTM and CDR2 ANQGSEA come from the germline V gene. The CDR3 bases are TGCAGCGTTACGGGACTAGCGGGAGGGCTTGAGCAGTTCTTC. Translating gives CSVTGLAGGLEQFF.

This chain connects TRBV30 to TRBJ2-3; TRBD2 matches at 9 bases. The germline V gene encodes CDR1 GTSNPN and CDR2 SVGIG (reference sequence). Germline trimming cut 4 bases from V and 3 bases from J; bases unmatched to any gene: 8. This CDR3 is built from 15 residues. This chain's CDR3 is CAWIVSGRRTDTQYF. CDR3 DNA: TGTGCCTGGATCGTTAGCGGGAGAAGAACAGATACGCAGTATTTT.

CDR3 loop: CASSLSGAQSYNSPLHF. The CDR3 coding sequence is TGTGCCAGCAGTTTATCGGGAGCGCAGTCCTATAATTCACCCCTCCACTTT. This chain uses TRBV27 with TRBJ1-6; D is undetermined. The CDR3 is 17 amino acids. Deletions cut 0 bases from V and 1 base from J, with 10 bases between. Germline V gene sequence: CDR1 MNHEY, CDR2 SMNVEV (reference sequence).